The 22 T cell receptor beta chains below all came from one sample that was sequenced in a study of blood T cell repertoires in COVID-19. Data came from immunoSEQ multiplex PCR; TCRdb stores just in-frame clones and leaves some out. Counted here are more than 200,000 clones, around four fifths occurring once; the ten biggest clones make up approximately 10%. The sequenced material came from peripheral blood. The receptors here all came from a woman older than 75 with COVID-19, enrolled during active disease.

The rearrangement uses TRBV3-1 (or the pseudogene TRBV3-2) and TRBJ1-1, with 8 positions matching TRBD1. Germline-derived CDR1 and CDR2 are LGHDT and YNNKEL (reference sequence). With V trimmed by 5 bases and J by 4 bases, 6 bases remained unmatched. CDR3 length: 14 residues. For the CDR3, the DNA is TGTGCCAGCAGCTCAGCCGACAGGGGCACTGAAGCTTTCTTT. It translates to CASSSADRGTEAFF.

The chain employs TRBV18 and TRBJ1-1; 11 nucleotides align to TRBD1. J gave up 4 bases and V 3 bases, and 7 bases lay outside the gene matches. Germline lookup yields CDR1 KGHSH and CDR2 LQKENI. This CDR3 contains 16 residues. This chain's CDR3 is CASSPDAGTGGTEAFF. CDR3 bases: TGTGCCAGCTCACCTGACGCCGGGACAGGGGGCACTGAAGCTTTCTTT.

V gene TRBV5-1 combines with J gene TRBJ2-7; 10 bases map to TRBD1. This CDR3 contains 15 residues. Germline V gene data show CDR1 as SGHRS and CDR2 as YFSETQ. V shed 4 bases and J 4 bases; nucleotides not matched to a gene: 8. The CDR3 sequence is CASSTGTGVGYEQYF. CDR3 sequence (DNA): TGCGCCAGCAGCACCGGGACAGGGGTTGGTTACGAGCAGTACTTC.

The chain is built from TRBV5-4 and TRBJ2-1; unclear D gene. The CDR3 has 15 amino acids. Trimming took 4 bases from V and 5 from J, leaving 16 bases between them. The germline V gene encodes CDR1 SGHNT and CDR2 YYREEE (reference sequence). In DNA form, the CDR3 reads TGTGCCAGCAGCAAAGAGGCCTCATTAGACAATGAGCAGTTCTTC. Its translation: CASSKEASLDNEQFF.

The chain uses TRBV9 and TRBJ1-4, with 9 bases matching TRBD1. V shed 3 bases and J 13 bases; nucleotides not matched to a gene: 10. CDR3 length equals 14 residues. Germline loops: CDR1 SGDLS, CDR2 YYNGEE. This CDR3 is CASSAGQGSFRLFF. CDR3 DNA: TGTGCCAGCAGCGCGGGACAGGGAAGTTTTAGACTGTTTTTT.

The chain recombines TRBV15 with TRBJ2-1, with 10 bases identical to TRBD2. In germline, CDR1 is LNHNV, CDR2 YYDKDF (reference sequence). The trim removed 6 bases at V and 9 bases at J, leaving 14 bases unmatched. The CDR3 is made up of 16 amino acids. CDR3 coding DNA: TGTGCCACCAGGGGTCCCGAGCGGGGGGGCCGCAGTGAGCAGTTCTTC. It is translated as CATRGPERGGRSEQFF.

This chain links TRBV27 with TRBJ1-1, with D hard to call. The CDR3 contains 15 residues. Between the trimmed V and J ends, which lost 8 bases and 4 bases, there was a span of 20 bases. The V gene's germline CDR1 is MNHEY and CDR2 SMNVEV (reference sequence). The CDR3 loop reads CASSLNPKISTEAFF. CDR3 nucleotides: TGTGCCAGCTCACTTAACCCGAAGATATCCACTGAAGCTTTCTTT.

This clone has only a few counts. The chain is built from TRBV5-1 and TRBJ1-2, with 7 bases lining up with TRBD1. This CDR3 has 13 residues. V shed 4 bases, J shed 8 bases, and the junction held 8 bases outside the gene matches. Per the germline V gene, CDR1 is SGHRS and CDR2 is YFSETQ. CDR3 nucleotide sequence: TGCGCCAGCAGCCTGGGGACAGCGGGGGGCTACACCTTC. This translates into CASSLGTAGGYTF.

CDR3: CASSLDGTSGGPTDTQYF. The CDR3 DNA reads TGCGCCAGCAGCTTGGATGGGACTAGCGGGGGGCCCACAGATACGCAGTATTTT. V is TRBV5-1 and J is TRBJ2-3; 15 nucleotides agree with TRBD2. The CDR3 is 18 amino acids. Germline V gene sequence: CDR1 SGHRS, CDR2 YFSETQ. After removal of 0 bases from V and 2 bases from J, the junction contained 4 bases not matched to a gene. Supplemented by reference TRBV5-1 and TRBJ2-3, the full variable domain reads KAGVTQTPRYLIKTRGQQVTLSCSPISGHRSVSWYQQTPGQGLQFLFEYFSETQRNKGNFPGRFSGRQFSNSRSEMNVSTLELGDSALYLCASSLDGTSGGPTDTQYFGPGTRLTVL.

The V call is TRBV3-1 (or the pseudogene TRBV3-2), the J call TRBJ2-3, with a possible D match to TRBD2 (5 bases). Trimming pared 0 bases from V and 5 bases from J, leaving 12 bases between. The CDR3 totals 15 residues. Germline loops: CDR1 LGHDT, CDR2 YNNKEL (reference sequence). The CDR3 protein is CASSQESASQDTQYF. The CDR3 bases are TGTGCCAGCAGCCAAGAAAGCGCTAGCCAAGATACGCAGTATTTT.

Remarks on this clone: This same CDR3 is encoded by further DNA sequences in the sample. This rearrangement joins TRBV7-2 to TRBJ2-5; the D is unclear. In germline, CDR1 is SGHTA, CDR2 FQGNSA. The CDR3 covers 12 residues. V lost 2 bases to trimming and J lost 4 bases, with 5 bases between them. CDR3 region: CASSLLRETQYF. The CDR3 DNA reads TGTGCCAGCAGCTTATTGAGAGAGACCCAGTACTTC. Full variable domain (rest looked up from reference TRBV7-2 and TRBJ2-5): GAGVSQSPSNKVTEKGKDVELRCDPISGHTALYWYRQSLGQGLEFLIYFQGNSAPDKSGLPSDRFSAERTGGSVSTLTIQRTQQEDSAVYLCASSLLRETQYFGPGTRLLVL.

J is TRBJ2-1 and V is TRBV19; 11 bases are shared with TRBD2. The trim removed 7 bases at V and 4 bases at J, leaving 9 bases unmatched. The CDR3 extends over 16 amino acids. The germline V gene has CDR1 LNHDA and CDR2 SQIVND (reference sequence). The CDR3 is CASIRNSGGGYNEQFF. DNA for the CDR3: TGTGCCAGTATAAGAAATAGCGGGGGGGGTTACAATGAGCAGTTCTTC.

The chain recombines TRBV6-5 with TRBJ2-7; the match to TRBD1 covers 7 bases. V gave up 6 bases and J gave up 6 bases; unmatched junction bases: 8. Germline V gives CDR1 MNHEY, CDR2 SVGAGI. CDR3 length equals 13 residues. The CDR3 loop reads CASRGGKGAEQYV. The CDR3 bases are TGTGCCAGCAGAGGGGGCAAAGGCGCCGAGCAGTACGTC.

The rearrangement uses TRBV4-1 and TRBJ2-1, with D perhaps matching TRBD1 (5 bases). The CDR3 runs 17 residues. Looked up from germline, CDR1 is MGHRA and CDR2 is YSYEKL. Trimming shortened V by 0 bases and J by 7 bases, and 19 bases separated the two germline ends. Here the CDR3 DNA reads TGCGCCAGCAGCCAAGATACGGCAGGGCGGTTTGTGAATGAGCAGTTCTTC. Translated: CASSQDTAGRFVNEQFF.

The V gene is TRBV6-1, the J gene TRBJ2-2, with 7 bases aligning to TRBD2. V gave up 0 bases and J gave up 6 bases; unmatched junction bases: 7. The CDR3 totals 16 residues. CDR1 and CDR2 from the germline V gene are MNHNS and SASEGT. CDR3 sequence: CASSEASGVGAGELFF. As DNA, the CDR3 is TGTGCCAGCAGTGAAGCGAGCGGGGTGGGTGCCGGGGAGCTGTTTTTT.

The J gene is TRBJ2-7, the V gene TRBV13, with 10 nucleotides matching TRBD1. Looked up from germline, CDR1 is PRHDT and CDR2 is FYEKMQ (reference sequence). The CDR3 covers 15 residues. Trimming took 5 bases from V and 6 from J; bases not matched to a gene: 10. Here the CDR3 DNA reads TGTGCCAGCAGCCCCCGGGGACAGGGGTCGGGCGAGCAGTACTTC. Its protein product is CASSPRGQGSGEQYF.

This clone has just one count. V and J are TRBV3-1 (or the pseudogene TRBV3-2) and TRBJ1-2; 8 bases fit TRBD1. The CDR3 is 14 residues long. V shed 8 bases and J 7 bases; nucleotides not matched to a gene: 12. CDR1 is LGHDT, CDR2 YNNKEL, per germline (reference sequence). CDR3 coding DNA: TGTGCCAGCGGACAGGGAGCCCTTATTAGTGGCTACACCTTC. Its translation is CASGQGALISGYTF.

Comment on this clone: Distinct nucleotide sequences in the sample also encode this CDR3. The genes are TRBV28 and TRBJ1-1; D gene uncertain. V dropped 3 bases and J dropped 4 bases, with 6 bases sitting between them. Germline V gene data show CDR1 as MDHEN and CDR2 as SYDVKM. The CDR3 extends over 12 amino acids. In DNA form, the CDR3 reads TGTGCCAGCAGTTTGGAGGGCACTGAAGCTTTCTTT. Translation: CASSLEGTEAFF. Complete variable domain (other parts from reference TRBV28 and TRBJ1-1): DVKVTQSSRYLVKRTGEKVFLECVQDMDHENMFWYRQDPGLGLRLIYFSYDVKMKEKGDIPEGYSVSREKKERFSLILESASTNQTSMYLCASSLEGTEAFFGQGTRLTVV.

This sequence joins TRBV3-1 (or the pseudogene TRBV3-2) and TRBJ1-1; D ambiguous. CDR3 length: 13 residues. CDR1 and CDR2 (germline): LGHDT, YNNKEL (reference sequence). The V and J ends lost 4 bases and 3 bases respectively, with 9 bases between them. For the CDR3, the DNA is TGTGCCAGCAGCCCCGGTTCGGACACTGAAGCTTTCTTT. Translated, it gives CASSPGSDTEAFF.

This clone appeared a few times. The sample holds other DNA sequences that translate to the same CDR3. The CDR3 is CASSRQGGTEAFF. The CDR3 nucleotides read TGTGCCAGCTCACGACAGGGGGGGACTGAAGCTTTCTTT. The chain recombines TRBV18 with TRBJ1-1, with TRBD1 matching 9 bases. Germline CDR1 reads KGHSH; CDR2 reads LQKENI. The V segment lost 4 bases and the J segment 5 bases; nucleotides outside the gene matches: 2. This CDR3 has 13 amino acids.

The chain uses TRBV28 and TRBJ2-1, with 8 bases lining up with TRBD1. The CDR3 is 14 residues long. Germline CDR1 reads MDHEN; CDR2 reads SYDVKM. V shed 6 bases and J 3 bases; nucleotides not matched to a gene: 4. CDR3 region: CASRGTGIYNEQFF. For the CDR3, the DNA is TGTGCCAGCAGGGGGACAGGAATCTACAATGAGCAGTTCTTC.

This clone has a handful of counts. Other DNA sequences in this sample translate to the same CDR3. In nucleotides, the CDR3 is TGTGCCAGCAGTTTAGAGGGCACTGAAGCTTTCTTT. Protein product: CASSLEGTEAFF. This chain connects TRBV28 to TRBJ1-1; D unclear. The CDR3 is 12 amino acids. Germline V gene sequence: CDR1 MDHEN, CDR2 SYDVKM. With 2 bases removed from V and 4 bases from J, the gap between germline ends came to 5 bases.